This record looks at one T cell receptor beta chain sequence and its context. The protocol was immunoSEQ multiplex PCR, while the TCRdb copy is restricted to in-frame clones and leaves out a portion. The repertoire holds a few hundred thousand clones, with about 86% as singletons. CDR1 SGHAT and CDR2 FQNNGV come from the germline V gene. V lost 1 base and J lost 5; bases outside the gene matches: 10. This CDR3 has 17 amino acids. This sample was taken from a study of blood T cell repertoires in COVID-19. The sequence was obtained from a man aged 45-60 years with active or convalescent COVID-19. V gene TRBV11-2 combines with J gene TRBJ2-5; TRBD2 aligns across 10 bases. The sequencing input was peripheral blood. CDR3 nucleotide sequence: TGTGCCAGCAGCTTAGGACCAGCGGGGGGGCGAGGGGAGACCCAGTACTTC. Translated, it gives CASSLGPAGGRGETQYF.